Sequencing of this T cell receptor (beta chain) was carried out in a study of OX40 agonist ivuxolimab in advanced cancers. In the study overall: At 0.01 to 10 mg/kg, ivuxolimab was administered intravenously to patients every 2 weeks. Partial responses occurred in three patients (one hepatocellular carcinoma, two cutaneous melanoma). Study-level findings and limits: Expanded clones were, on average, more numerous among CD8+ T cells than CD4+.

Comment on this clone: As yet, its antigen is unknown.

The germline CDR1 and CDR2 sequences are SGHNT and YYREEE (reference sequence). This CDR3 is 14 amino acids long. V shed 4 bases, J shed 10 bases, and the junction held 7 bases outside the gene matches. Assay used: immunoSEQ multiplex PCR; TCRdb lists only in-frame clones, some missing. Of about 84,000 clones in the sample, around 94% were seen once. The sample in question was CD4+ or CD8+ T cells sorted from blood, obtained in a trial of the OX40 agonist ivuxolimab. The chain combines TRBV5-4 with TRBJ2-1; 11 bases are shared with TRBD1. The receptor's source is an adult with an advanced solid tumor such as melanoma, head and neck, liver or kidney cancer. Written as DNA, the CDR3 is TGTGCCAGCAGCACCGGACAGGGGGCAAGAGAGCAGTTCTTC. Its translation is CASSTGQGAREQFF.